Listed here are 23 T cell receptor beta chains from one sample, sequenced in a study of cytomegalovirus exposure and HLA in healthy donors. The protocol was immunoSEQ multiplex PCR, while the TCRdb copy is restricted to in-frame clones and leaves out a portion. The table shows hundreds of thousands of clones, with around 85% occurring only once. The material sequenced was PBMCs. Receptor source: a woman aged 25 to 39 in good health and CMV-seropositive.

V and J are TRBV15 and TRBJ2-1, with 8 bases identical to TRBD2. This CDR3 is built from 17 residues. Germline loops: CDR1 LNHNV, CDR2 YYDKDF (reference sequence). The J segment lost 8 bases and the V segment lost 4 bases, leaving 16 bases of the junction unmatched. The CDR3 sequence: CATSTPGQLAAGYEQFF. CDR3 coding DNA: TGTGCCACCAGCACCCCCGGCCAACTAGCGGCTGGGTATGAGCAGTTCTTC.

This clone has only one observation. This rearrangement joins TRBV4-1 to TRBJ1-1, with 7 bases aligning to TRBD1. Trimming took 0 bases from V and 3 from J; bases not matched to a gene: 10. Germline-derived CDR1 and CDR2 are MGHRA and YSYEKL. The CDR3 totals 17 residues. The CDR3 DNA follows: TGCGCCAGCAGCCAAGATACGATCGGCAGGGGGTACACTGAAGCTTTCTTT. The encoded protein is CASSQDTIGRGYTEAFF.

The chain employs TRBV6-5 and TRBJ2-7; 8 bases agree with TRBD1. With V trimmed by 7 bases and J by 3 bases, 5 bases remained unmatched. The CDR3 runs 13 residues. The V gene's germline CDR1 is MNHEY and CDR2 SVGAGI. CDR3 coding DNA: TGTGCCAGCACCGGCGGACAGGGCTACGAGCAGTACTTC. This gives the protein CASTGGQGYEQYF.

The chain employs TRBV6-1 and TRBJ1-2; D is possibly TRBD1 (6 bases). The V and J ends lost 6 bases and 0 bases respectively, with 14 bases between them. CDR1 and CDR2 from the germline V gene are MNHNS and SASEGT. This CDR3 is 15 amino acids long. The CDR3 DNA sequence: TGTGCCAGCAGAGACCGGACAGAAGCTAACTATGGCTACACCTTC. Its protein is CASRDRTEANYGYTF.

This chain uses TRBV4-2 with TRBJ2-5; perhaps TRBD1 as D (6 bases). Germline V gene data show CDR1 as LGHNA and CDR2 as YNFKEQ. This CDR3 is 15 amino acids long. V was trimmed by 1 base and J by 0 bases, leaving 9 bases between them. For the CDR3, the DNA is TGTGCCAGCAGCCAAGTGCACAGGGACCAAGAGACCCAGTACTTC. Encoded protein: CASSQVHRDQETQYF.

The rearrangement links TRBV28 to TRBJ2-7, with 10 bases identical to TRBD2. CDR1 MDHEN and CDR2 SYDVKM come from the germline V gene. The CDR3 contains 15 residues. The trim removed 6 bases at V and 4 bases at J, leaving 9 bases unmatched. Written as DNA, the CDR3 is TGTGCCAGCAGCCTACCGGCTAGCGGGGGATACGAGCAGTACTTC. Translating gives CASSLPASGGYEQYF.

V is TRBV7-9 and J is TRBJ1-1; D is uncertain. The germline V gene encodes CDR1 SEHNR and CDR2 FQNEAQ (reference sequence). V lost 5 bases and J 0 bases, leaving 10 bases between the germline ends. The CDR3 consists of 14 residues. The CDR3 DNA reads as TGTGCCAGCAGCCTAGGACTGCTGAACACTGAAGCTTTCTTT. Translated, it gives CASSLGLLNTEAFF.

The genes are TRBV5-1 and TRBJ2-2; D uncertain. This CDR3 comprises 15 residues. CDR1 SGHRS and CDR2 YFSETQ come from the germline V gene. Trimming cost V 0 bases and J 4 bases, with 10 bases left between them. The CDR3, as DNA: TGCGCCAGCAGCTTGGTCCCCGCGTCCACCGGGGAGCTGTTTTTT. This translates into CASSLVPASTGELFF. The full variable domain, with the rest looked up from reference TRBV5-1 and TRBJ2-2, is KAGVTQTPRYLIKTRGQQVTLSCSPISGHRSVSWYQQTPGQGLQFLFEYFSETQRNKGNFPGRFSGRQFSNSRSEMNVSTLELGDSALYLCASSLVPASTGELFFGEGSRLTVL.

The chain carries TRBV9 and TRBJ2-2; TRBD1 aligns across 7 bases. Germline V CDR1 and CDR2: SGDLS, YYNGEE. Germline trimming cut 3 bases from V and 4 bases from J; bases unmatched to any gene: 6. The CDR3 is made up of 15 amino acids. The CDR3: CASSGGQLLTGELFF. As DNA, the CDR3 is TGTGCCAGCAGCGGGGGACAGCTACTCACCGGGGAGCTGTTTTTT.

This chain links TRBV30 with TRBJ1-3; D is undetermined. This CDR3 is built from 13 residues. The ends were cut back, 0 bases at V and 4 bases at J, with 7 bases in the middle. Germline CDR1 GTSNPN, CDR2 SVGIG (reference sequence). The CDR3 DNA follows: TGTGCCTGGAGTGTTCAAGCCGGAAACACCATATATTTT. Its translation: CAWSVQAGNTIYF.

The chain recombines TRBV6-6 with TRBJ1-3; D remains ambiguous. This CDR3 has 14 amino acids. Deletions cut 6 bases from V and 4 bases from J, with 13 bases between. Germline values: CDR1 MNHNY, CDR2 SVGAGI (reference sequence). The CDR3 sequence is CASSPFGAGNTIYF. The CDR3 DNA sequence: TGTGCCAGCAGCCCTTTTGGAGCCGGAAACACCATATATTTT.

In nucleotides, the CDR3 is TGTGCCAGCAGCTTAGATTCGGTAGGGGGTTGGACTGAAGCTTTCTTT. It specifies CASSLDSVGGWTEAFF. This rearrangement joins TRBV11-3 to TRBJ1-1; possible D gene TRBD1, 6 bases. This CDR3 contains 16 residues. Germline loops: CDR1 SGHNT, CDR2 YENEEA. The V gene lost 0 bases and the J gene lost 5 bases, with 16 bases spanning the gap.

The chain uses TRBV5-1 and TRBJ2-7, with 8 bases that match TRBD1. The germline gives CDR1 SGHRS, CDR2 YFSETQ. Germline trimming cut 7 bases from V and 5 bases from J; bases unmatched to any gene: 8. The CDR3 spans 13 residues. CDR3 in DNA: TGCGCCAGCCGCCAACAGGGGGGCCACGAGCAGTACTTC. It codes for CASRQQGGHEQYF.

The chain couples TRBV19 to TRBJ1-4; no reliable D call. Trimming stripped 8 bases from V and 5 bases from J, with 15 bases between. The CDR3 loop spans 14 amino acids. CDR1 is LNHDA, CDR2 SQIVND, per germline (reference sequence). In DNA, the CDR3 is TGTGCCAGTCGTCGAGAGCCGAGGAATGAAAAACTGTTTTTT. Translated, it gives CASRREPRNEKLFF.

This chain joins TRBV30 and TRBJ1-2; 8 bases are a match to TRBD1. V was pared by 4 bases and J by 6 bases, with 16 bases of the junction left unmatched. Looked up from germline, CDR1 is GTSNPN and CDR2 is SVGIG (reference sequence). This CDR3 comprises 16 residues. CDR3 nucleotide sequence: TGTGCCTGGATTGCCTTGGACAGGGAATATGAGGATGGCTACACCTTC. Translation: CAWIALDREYEDGYTF.

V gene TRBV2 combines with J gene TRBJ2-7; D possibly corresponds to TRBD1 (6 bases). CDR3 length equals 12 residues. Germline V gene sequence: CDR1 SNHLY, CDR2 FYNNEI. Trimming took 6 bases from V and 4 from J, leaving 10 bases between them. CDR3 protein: CASRDSHYEQYF. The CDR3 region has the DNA TGTGCCAGCAGGGACAGTCATTACGAGCAGTACTTC. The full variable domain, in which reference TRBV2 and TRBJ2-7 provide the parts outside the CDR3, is EPEVTQTPSHQVTQMGQEVILRCVPISNHLYFYWYRQILGQKVEFLVSFYNNEISEKSEIFDDQFSVERPDGSNFTLKIRSTKLEDSAMYFCASRDSHYEQYFGPGTRLTVT.

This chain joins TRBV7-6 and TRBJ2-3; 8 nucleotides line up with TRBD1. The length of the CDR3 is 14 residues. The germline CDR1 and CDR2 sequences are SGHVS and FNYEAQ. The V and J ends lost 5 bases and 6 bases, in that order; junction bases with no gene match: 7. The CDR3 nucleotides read TGTGCCAGCAGCCTTACAGGGGGGATGGATACGCAGTATTTT. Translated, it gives CASSLTGGMDTQYF.

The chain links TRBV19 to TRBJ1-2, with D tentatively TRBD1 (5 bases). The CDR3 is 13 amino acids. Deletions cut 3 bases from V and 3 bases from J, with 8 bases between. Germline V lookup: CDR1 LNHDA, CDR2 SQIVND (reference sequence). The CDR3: CASSIIQDYGYTF. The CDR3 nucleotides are TGTGCCAGTAGTATTATACAGGACTATGGCTACACCTTC.

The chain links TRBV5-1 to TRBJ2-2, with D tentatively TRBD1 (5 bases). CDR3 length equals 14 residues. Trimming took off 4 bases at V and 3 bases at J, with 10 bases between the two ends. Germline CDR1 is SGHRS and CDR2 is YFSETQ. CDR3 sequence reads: CASSQAQDTGELFF. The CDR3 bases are TGCGCCAGCAGCCAAGCACAGGACACCGGGGAGCTGTTTTTT.

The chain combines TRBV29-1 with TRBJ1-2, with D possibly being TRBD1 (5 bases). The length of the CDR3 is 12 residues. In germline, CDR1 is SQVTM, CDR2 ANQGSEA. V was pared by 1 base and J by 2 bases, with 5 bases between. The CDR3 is CSVEGTNYGYTF. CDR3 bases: TGCAGCGTTGAAGGGACAAACTATGGCTACACCTTC.

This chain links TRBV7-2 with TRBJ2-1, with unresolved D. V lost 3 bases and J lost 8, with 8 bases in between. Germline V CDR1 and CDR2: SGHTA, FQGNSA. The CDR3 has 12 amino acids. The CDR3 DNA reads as TGTGCCAGCAGCTTGTTAGTAGATGAGCAGTTCTTC. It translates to CASSLLVDEQFF.

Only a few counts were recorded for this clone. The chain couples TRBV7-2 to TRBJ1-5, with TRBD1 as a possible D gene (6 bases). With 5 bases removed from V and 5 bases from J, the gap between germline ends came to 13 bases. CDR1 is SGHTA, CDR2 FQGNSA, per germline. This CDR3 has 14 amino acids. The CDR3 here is CASSPTGADQPQHF. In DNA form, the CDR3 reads TGTGCCAGCAGCCCGACAGGAGCCGATCAGCCCCAGCATTTT.

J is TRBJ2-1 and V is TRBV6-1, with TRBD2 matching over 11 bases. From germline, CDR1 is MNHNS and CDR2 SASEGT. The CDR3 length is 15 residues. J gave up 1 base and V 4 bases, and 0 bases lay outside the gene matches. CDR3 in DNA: TGTGCCAGCAGTGGGACTAGCGGGTCCTACAATGAGCAGTTCTTC. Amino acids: CASSGTSGSYNEQFF.